This T cell receptor (beta chain) was found in a study of T cell changes during pregnancy in multiple sclerosis. CDR1 is LNHDA and CDR2 is SQIVND in the germline V gene (reference sequence). This CDR3 has 16 amino acids. V was cut by 1 base and J by 0 bases, with 10 bases left in between. The repertoire was sequenced with immunoSEQ multiplex PCR; TCRdb's copy has only in-frame clones and lacks some. The profile shows approximately 57,000 clones, about 91% of them singletons. The receptor's source is a female donor with multiple sclerosis, enrolled in a pregnancy study. The chain carries TRBV19 and TRBJ1-5; D may be TRBD1 (5 bases). This sample comprised CD4+ T cells from peripheral blood mononuclear cells, obtained in the second trimester of pregnancy. The CDR3 nucleotides are TGTGCCAGTAGTATAGCAGGGATGTATAGCAATCAGCCCCAGCATTTT. Its translation: CASSIAGMYSNQPQHF.